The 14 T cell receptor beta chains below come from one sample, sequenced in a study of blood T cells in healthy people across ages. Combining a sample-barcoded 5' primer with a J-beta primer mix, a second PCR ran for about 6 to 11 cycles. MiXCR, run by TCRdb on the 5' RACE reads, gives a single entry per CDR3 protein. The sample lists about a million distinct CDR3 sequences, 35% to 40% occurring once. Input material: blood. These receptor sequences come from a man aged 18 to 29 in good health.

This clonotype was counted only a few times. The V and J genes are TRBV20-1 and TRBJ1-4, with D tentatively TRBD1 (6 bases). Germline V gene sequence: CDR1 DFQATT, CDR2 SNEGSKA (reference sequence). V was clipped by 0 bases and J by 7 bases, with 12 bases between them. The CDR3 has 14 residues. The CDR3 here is CSAREGGGTEKLFF. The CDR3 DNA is TGCAGTGCTAGAGAAGGGGGGGGTACTGAAAAACTGTTTTTT.

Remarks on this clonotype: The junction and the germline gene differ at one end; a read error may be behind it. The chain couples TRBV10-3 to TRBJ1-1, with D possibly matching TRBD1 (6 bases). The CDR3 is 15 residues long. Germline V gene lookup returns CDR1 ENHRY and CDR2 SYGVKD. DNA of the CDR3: TGTGCCATCAGTGAGTCGAAGGGGGAGAACGCTGAAGCTTTCTTT. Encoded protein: CAISESKGENAEAFF.

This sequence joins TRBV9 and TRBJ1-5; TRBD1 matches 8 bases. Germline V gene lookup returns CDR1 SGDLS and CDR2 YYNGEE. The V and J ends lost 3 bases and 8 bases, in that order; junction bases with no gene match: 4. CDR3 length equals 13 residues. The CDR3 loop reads CASSETGVEPQHF. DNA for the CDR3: TGTGCCAGCAGCGAGACAGGGGTCGAGCCCCAGCATTTT. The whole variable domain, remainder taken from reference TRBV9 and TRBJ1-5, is DSGVTQTPKHLITATGQRVTLRCSPRSGDLSVYWYQQSLDQGLQFLIQYYNGEERAKGNILERFSAQQFPDLHSELNLSSLELGDSALYFCASSETGVEPQHFGDGTRLSIL.

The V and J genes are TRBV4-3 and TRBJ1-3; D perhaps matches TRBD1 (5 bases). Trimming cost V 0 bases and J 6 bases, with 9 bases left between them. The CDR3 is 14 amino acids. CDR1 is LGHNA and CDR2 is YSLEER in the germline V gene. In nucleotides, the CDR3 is TGCGCCAGCAGCCAAGAGGACGGACAAAACACCATATATTTT. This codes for CASSQEDGQNTIYF.

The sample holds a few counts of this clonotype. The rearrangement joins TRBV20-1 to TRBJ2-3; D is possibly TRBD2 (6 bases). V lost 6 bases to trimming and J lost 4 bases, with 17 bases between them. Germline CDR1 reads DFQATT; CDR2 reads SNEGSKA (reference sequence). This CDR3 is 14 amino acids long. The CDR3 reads CSAIRPSVPDTQYF. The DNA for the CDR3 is TGCAGTGCAATCCGTCCTAGCGTCCCAGATACGCAGTATTTT.

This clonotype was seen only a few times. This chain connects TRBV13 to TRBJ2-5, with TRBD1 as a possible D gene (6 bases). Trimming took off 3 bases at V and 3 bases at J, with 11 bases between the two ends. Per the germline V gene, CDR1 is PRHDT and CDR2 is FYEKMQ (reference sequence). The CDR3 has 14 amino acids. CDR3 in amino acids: CASSFRTEKETQYF. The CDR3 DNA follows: TGTGCCAGCAGCTTCCGGACAGAGAAAGAGACCCAGTACTTC.

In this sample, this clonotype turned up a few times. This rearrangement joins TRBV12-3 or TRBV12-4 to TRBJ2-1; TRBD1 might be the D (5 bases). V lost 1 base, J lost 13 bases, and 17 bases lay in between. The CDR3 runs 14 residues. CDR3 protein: CASSLGQSQETQFF. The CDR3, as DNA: TGTGCCAGCAGTTTAGGACAGAGCCAAGAGACCCAGTTCTTC.

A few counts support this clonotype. For the CDR3, the DNA is TGTGCCAGCATGGGGTGGGACCCCACTTTAGCCAAAAACATTCAGTACTTC. Its translation is CASMGWDPTLAKNIQYF. The gene calls are TRBV28 and TRBJ2-4; D may be TRBD1 or TRBD2 (5 bases each). CDR1 is MDHEN, CDR2 SYDVKM, per germline. The CDR3 is 17 residues long. V was cut by 7 bases and J by 0 bases, with 19 bases left in between.

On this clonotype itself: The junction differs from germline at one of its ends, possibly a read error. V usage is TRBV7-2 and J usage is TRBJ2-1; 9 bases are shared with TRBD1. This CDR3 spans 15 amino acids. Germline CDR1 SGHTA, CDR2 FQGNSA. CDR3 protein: CASKSGTGNIYEKFF. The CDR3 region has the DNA TGTGCCAGCAAATCCGGGACAGGGAATATCTATGAGAAGTTCTTC.

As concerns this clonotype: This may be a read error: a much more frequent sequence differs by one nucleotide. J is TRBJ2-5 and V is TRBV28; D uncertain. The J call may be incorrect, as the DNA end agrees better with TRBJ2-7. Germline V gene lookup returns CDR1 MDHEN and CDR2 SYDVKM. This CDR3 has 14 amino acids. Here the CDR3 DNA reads TGTGCCAGCGGTTTCCCCGGGTCGGGTTACGAGCAGTACTTC. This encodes CASGFPGSGYEQYF.

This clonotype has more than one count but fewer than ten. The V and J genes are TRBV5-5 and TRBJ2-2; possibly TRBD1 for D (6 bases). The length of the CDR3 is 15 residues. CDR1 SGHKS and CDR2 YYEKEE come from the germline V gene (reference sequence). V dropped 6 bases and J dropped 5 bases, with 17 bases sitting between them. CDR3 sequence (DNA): TGTGCCAGCACCAACGGACAGTGGGATACCGGGGAGCTGTTTTTT. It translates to CASTNGQWDTGELFF.

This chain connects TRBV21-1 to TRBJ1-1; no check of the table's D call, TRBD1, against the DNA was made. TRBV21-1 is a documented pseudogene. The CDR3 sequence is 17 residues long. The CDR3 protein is CASSTHPGQGMNTEAFF. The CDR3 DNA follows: TGTGCCAGCAGCACACACCCAGGACAGGGTATGAACACTGAAGCTTTCTTT.

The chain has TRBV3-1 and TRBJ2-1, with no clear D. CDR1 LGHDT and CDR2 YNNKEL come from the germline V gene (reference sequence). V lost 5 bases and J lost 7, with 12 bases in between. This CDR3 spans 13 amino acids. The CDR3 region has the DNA TGTGCCAGCAGCAAATCGAACCTAAATGAGCAGTTCTTC. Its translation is CASSKSNLNEQFF.

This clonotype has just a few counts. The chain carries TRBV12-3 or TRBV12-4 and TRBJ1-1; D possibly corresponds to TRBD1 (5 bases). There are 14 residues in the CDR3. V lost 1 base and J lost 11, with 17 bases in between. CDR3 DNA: TGTGCCAGCAGTTTAGTGGGGCCAGGGAAATCGGCTTTCTTT. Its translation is CASSLVGPGKSAFF.